Listed here are 10 T cell receptor beta chains from one sample, sequenced in a study of long-term antiretroviral therapy in people with HIV. The run of the v3.0 immunoSEQ assay was at survey level. Profiling relied on immunoSEQ multiplex PCR, and the TCRdb table lists in-frame clones only, not all of them. The sample has approximately 20,000 clones; about 85% are singletons. The sample was unsorted PBMCs, taken 1.6 years after starting antiretroviral therapy. The source is a middle-aged man with HIV.

The chain couples TRBV5-8 to TRBJ2-1; TRBD2 agrees at 15 bases. CDR3 size: 15 residues. The germline V gene encodes CDR1 SGHTS and CDR2 YDEGEE. The ends lost 2 bases at V and 10 bases at J; junction bases unmatched: 4. CDR3 nucleotide sequence: TGTGCCAGCAGCTTTGGACTAGCGGGGGGGGAGGAGCAGTTCTTC. Translation: CASSFGLAGGEEQFF.

The rearrangement joins TRBV6-1 to TRBJ1-6; D call uncertain. CDR3 length equals 11 residues. Germline V gene data show CDR1 as MNHNS and CDR2 as SASEGT. Trimming took off 3 bases at V and 11 bases at J, with 5 bases between the two ends. The CDR3: CASSDGTPLHF. CDR3 nucleotides: TGTGCCAGCAGTGATGGGACACCCCTCCACTTT.

This chain links TRBV30 with TRBJ1-5; D gene uncertain. CDR3 length equals 13 residues. V was trimmed by 0 bases and J by 7 bases, leaving 10 bases between them. The V gene's germline CDR1 is GTSNPN and CDR2 SVGIG (reference sequence). The CDR3 nucleotides are TGTGCCTGGAGTGTAACGGGATCCCAGCCCCAGCATTTT. It translates to CAWSVTGSQPQHF.

The J gene is TRBJ2-7, the V gene TRBV2, with 9 bases aligning to TRBD1. CDR1 SNHLY and CDR2 FYNNEI come from the germline V gene. CDR3 length: 19 amino acids. Trimming at V came to 2 bases and at J to 0 bases, leaving 14 bases not matched to a gene. The CDR3: CASSENRDRVGSDSYEQYF. CDR3 coding DNA: TGTGCCAGCAGTGAAAACCGGGACAGGGTAGGTTCAGACTCCTACGAGCAGTACTTC.

V and J are TRBV11-3 and TRBJ1-1, with D possibly matching TRBD1 (5 bases). The CDR3 has 12 residues. Germline CDR1 reads SGHNT; CDR2 reads YENEEA. Trimming removed 3 bases from V and 10 bases from J, with 12 bases in between. In nucleotides, the CDR3 is TGTGCCAGCAGCTTGGGCGCCGGGACAGCTTTCTTT. Translation gives CASSLGAGTAFF.

This clone appeared a single time. The gene calls are TRBV11-2 and TRBJ1-2; 7 bases agree with TRBD1. Trimming at V came to 4 bases and at J to 7 bases, leaving 15 bases not matched to a gene. The CDR3 consists of 16 residues. CDR1 and CDR2 from the germline V gene are SGHAT and FQNNGV. CDR3 in DNA: TGTGCCAGCAGCTCGCCCCGACAGGGAATACACTCTGGCTACACCTTC. Its protein is CASSSPRQGIHSGYTF.

The chain is built from TRBV6-5 and TRBJ1-1; D unresolved. The V gene's germline CDR1 is MNHEY and CDR2 SVGAGI. The CDR3 is 12 amino acids. V lost 3 bases, J lost 13 bases, and 15 bases lay in between. The CDR3 is CASSYESGKLFF. CDR3 nucleotide sequence: TGTGCCAGCAGTTATGAATCCGGGAAGCTTTTCTTT.

The V and J genes are TRBV30 and TRBJ1-1; maybe TRBD1 (6 bases). V dropped 0 bases and J dropped 1 base, with 6 bases sitting between them. The CDR3 has 13 amino acids. In germline, CDR1 is GTSNPN, CDR2 SVGIG (reference sequence). For the CDR3, the DNA is TGTGCCTGGAGTGTAGGGGGGAACACTGAAGCTTTCTTT. Encoded protein: CAWSVGGNTEAFF.

CDR3 residues: CASSLFTYEQYF. As DNA, the CDR3 is TGTGCCAGCAGCTTGTTCACCTACGAGCAGTACTTC. The J gene is TRBJ2-7, the V gene TRBV5-6, with D uncertain. CDR1 and CDR2 from the germline V gene are SGHDT and YYEEEE. The CDR3 sequence is 12 residues long. V lost 1 base and J 2 bases, leaving 4 bases between the germline ends. The complete variable domain, with remaining parts taken from reference TRBV5-6 and TRBJ2-7, reads DAGVTQSPTHLIKTRGQQVTLRCSPKSGHDTVSWYQQALGQGPQFIFQYYEEEERQRGNFPDRFSGHQFPNYSSELNVNALLLGDSALYLCASSLFTYEQYFGPGTRLTVT.

The J gene is TRBJ2-7, the V gene TRBV6-6; 7 bases fit TRBD1. CDR3 length: 14 residues. CDR1 and CDR2 (germline): MNHNY, SVGAGI (reference sequence). V gave up 2 bases and J gave up 0 bases; unmatched junction bases: 1. The CDR3 sequence is CASSYRDSSYEQYF. Here the CDR3 DNA reads TGTGCCAGCAGTTACCGGGACAGCTCCTACGAGCAGTACTTC.